This T cell receptor beta chain derives from a study of blood T cell repertoires in COVID-19. About the research overall: The origin of the acute and convalescent COVID-19 samples was the United States, Italy and Spain. In each case, the material was cDNA or gDNA derived from T cells, B-cell-depleted T cells, or PBMCs.

Some clones are missing from TCRdb's copy, which holds only in-frame ones; the method was immunoSEQ multiplex PCR. The table lists some 380,000 clones, around 90% of them singletons. Germline CDR1 reads KGHDR; CDR2 reads SFDVKD. The length of the CDR3 is 18 residues. Trimming shortened V by 2 bases and J by 4 bases, and 17 bases separated the two germline ends. This clonotype was obtained from a man younger than 30 with active or convalescent COVID-19. Sequenced sample: peripheral blood. This chain uses TRBV24-1 with TRBJ2-6; D may be TRBD1 (7 bases). CDR3 sequence: CATSDSQGGLYGANVLTF. The CDR3 nucleotides are TGTGCCACCAGTGATTCGCAGGGGGGTCTATACGGGGCCAACGTCCTGACTTTC.